This record looks at one T cell receptor (beta chain) sequence and its context. Its antigen is unidentified. Unique molecular identifiers were present on the cDNA, which also gained a universal primer site by template switching. TCRdb re-analysed the 5' RACE reads in MiXCR, keeping a single row per CDR3 protein. The sample records 300,000 to 400,000 distinct CDR3 sequences, around 9.7% being singletons. Trimming cost V 1 base and J 0 bases, with 16 bases left between them. The CDR3 totals 18 residues. Germline V gene lookup returns CDR1 MGHRA and CDR2 YSYEKL. The sample is drawn from a study of identical twins. General study findings and limits: The study reached conclusions through statistical analysis that was cross-sectional, not following the same donors.

This chain connects TRBV4-1 to TRBJ2-1, with a tentative D call TRBD1 (6 bases). Material: naive T cells sorted from blood. This clonotype was sampled from a woman between 45 and 60 years old in good health. The chain's CDR3 is CASSQVTGTGNSYNEQFF. The CDR3 DNA sequence: TGCGCCAGCAGCCAAGTCACTGGTACAGGGAACTCCTACAATGAGCAGTTCTTC.